Presented here are 17 T cell receptor beta chains from one specimen sequenced in a study of CD8+ T cells in alopecia areata. Treatment meaning: oral pan-JAK inhibitor, 5-10 mg twice daily. RNA was isolated and reverse transcribed to cDNA, the sequencing template. Some clones are missing from TCRdb's copy, which holds only in-frame ones; the method was immunoSEQ multiplex PCR. The sample shows some 210,000 clones, just over 65% of them seen only once. Material: CD4+ T cells sorted from blood, obtained around week 44, from a patient treated with tofacitinib. These receptors were collected from a human donor with alopecia areata.

This clone has a handful of counts. This rearrangement joins TRBV29-1 to TRBJ1-2, with 8 positions matching TRBD1. CDR1 and CDR2 (germline): SQVTM, ANQGSEA. V trimming: 6 bases; J trimming: 6 bases; junction bases outside the gene matches: 6. This CDR3 region has 12 residues. CDR3 nucleotides: TGCAGCGTGGCCCGGACAGGGAATGGCTACACCTTC. It encodes CSVARTGNGYTF.

J is TRBJ2-7 and V is TRBV9; 7 nucleotides agree with TRBD1. V lost 2 bases, J lost 1 base, and 3 bases stayed unmatched. The CDR3 is 14 residues long. Germline CDR1 SGDLS, CDR2 YYNGEE. The chain's CDR3 is CASSVRDSSYEQYF. The CDR3 region has the DNA TGTGCCAGCAGCGTTCGGGACAGTTCCTACGAGCAGTACTTC. Looking up the rest from reference TRBV9 and TRBJ2-7 gives the full variable domain: DSGVTQTPKHLITATGQRVTLRCSPRSGDLSVYWYQQSLDQGLQFLIQYYNGEERAKGNILERFSAQQFPDLHSELNLSSLELGDSALYFCASSVRDSSYEQYFGPGTRLTVT.

Concerning this clone itself: Just one base apart from a much larger clone, this may be a read error. J is TRBJ2-3 and V is TRBV7-2; the D call may be TRBD1 or TRBD2 (5 bases each). The CDR3 runs to 13 residues. Trimming removed 5 bases from V and 1 base from J, with 7 bases in between. Germline V lookup: CDR1 SGHTA, CDR2 FQGNSA. CDR3 nucleotide sequence: TGTGCCAGCAGCCCGGGGCGCACAGATACGCAGTATTTT. This translates into CASSPGRTDTQYF.

The V gene is TRBV5-1, the J gene TRBJ2-7; D gene unclear. Per the germline V gene, CDR1 is SGHRS and CDR2 is YFSETQ. The CDR3 extends over 15 amino acids. V lost 0 bases, J lost 0 bases, and 10 bases lay in between. In DNA, the CDR3 is TGCGCCAGCAGCTTGGATTCCATCAGCTCCTACGAGCAGTACTTC. As protein: CASSLDSISSYEQYF.

V is TRBV2 and J is TRBJ2-2; 15 nucleotides line up with TRBD2. The germline V gene has CDR1 SNHLY and CDR2 FYNNEI. With V trimmed by 6 bases and J by 0 bases, 5 bases remained unmatched. The CDR3 is 18 amino acids. CDR3 nucleotide sequence: TGTGCCAGCAGGACGGGACTAGCGGGGGGTCCGAACACCGGGGAGCTGTTTTTT. This codes for CASRTGLAGGPNTGELFF.

This clone showed up just a few times. The chain uses TRBV30 and TRBJ1-1; D not resolved. The CDR3 contains 13 residues. V gave up 5 bases and J gave up 1 base, with 11 bases separating them. Germline V gene sequence: CDR1 GTSNPN, CDR2 SVGIG (reference sequence). The CDR3 nucleotides are TGTGCCTGGGAGCGGAATCCGAACACTGAAGCTTTCTTT. Its translation: CAWERNPNTEAFF.

The V and J genes are TRBV15 and TRBJ2-5, with a tentative D call TRBD1 (6 bases). CDR1 is LNHNV, CDR2 YYDKDF, per germline (reference sequence). Trimming took 3 bases from V and 2 from J, leaving 10 bases between them. This CDR3 spans 14 amino acids. The CDR3 bases are TGTGCCACCAGCAGGGGGGCATCGCAAGAGACCCAGTACTTC. It encodes CATSRGASQETQYF.

V usage is TRBV30 and J usage is TRBJ2-7; D is ambiguous. Germline lookup yields CDR1 GTSNPN and CDR2 SVGIG (reference sequence). Trimming shortened V by 0 bases and J by 4 bases, and 10 bases separated the two germline ends. This CDR3 is built from 13 residues. DNA of the CDR3: TGTGCCTGGAGTGTTTCCTACGAATACGAGCAGTACTTC. Translated: CAWSVSYEYEQYF.

This CDR3 reads CALGQATQPQHF. The CDR3 DNA reads as TGTGCCTTAGGACAGGCGACACAGCCCCAGCATTTT. This rearrangement joins TRBV30 to TRBJ1-5; 7 bases agree with TRBD1. This CDR3 region has 12 residues. V shed 7 bases and J 7 bases; nucleotides not matched to a gene: 7. Germline V lookup: CDR1 GTSNPN, CDR2 SVGIG (reference sequence).

This clone showed up just once. This rearrangement joins TRBV12-5 to TRBJ2-4; 9 bases map to TRBD1. The CDR3 contains 11 residues. V gave up 4 bases and J gave up 16 bases; unmatched junction bases: 5. Germline V CDR1 and CDR2: LGHNT, FRNRAP. Here the CDR3 DNA reads TGTGCTAGTGGTTCCGGGACAGGGTCCTACTTC. Translated, it gives CASGSGTGSYF.

The rearrangement uses TRBV14 and TRBJ1-1; D is unresolved. The CDR3 sequence is 13 residues long. The V gene's germline CDR1 is SGHDN and CDR2 FVKESK. Trimming took off 2 bases at V and 0 bases at J, with 4 bases between the two ends. CDR3: CASSQRVNTEAFF. CDR3 coding DNA: TGTGCCAGCAGCCAACGTGTGAACACTGAAGCTTTCTTT.

The chain's CDR3 is CASSLKSPGLGNQPQHF. As DNA, the CDR3 is TGTGCCAGCAGCTTGAAGTCACCGGGACTGGGCAATCAGCCCCAGCATTTT. This sequence joins TRBV5-6 and TRBJ1-5; possible D gene TRBD1, 5 bases. CDR1 and CDR2 from the germline V gene are SGHDT and YYEEEE. V lost 1 base and J 2 bases, leaving 16 bases between the germline ends. The CDR3 runs 17 residues.

The chain is built from TRBV4-3 and TRBJ1-2; maybe TRBD1 (6 bases). The CDR3 has 15 residues. Trimming took 0 bases from V and 5 from J, leaving 13 bases between them. Germline values: CDR1 LGHNA, CDR2 YSLEER. Here the CDR3 DNA reads TGCGCCAGCAGCCAAGATGGGAACAGGGCTTATGGCTACACCTTC. Translated, it gives CASSQDGNRAYGYTF.

This clone was seen just once. The chain uses TRBV25-1 and TRBJ2-7, with a tentative D call TRBD1 (6 bases). The CDR3 totals 13 residues. Germline V gene lookup returns CDR1 MGHDK and CDR2 SYGVNS. The V and J ends lost 5 bases and 5 bases respectively, with 13 bases between them. The CDR3 sequence is CASSSVGGNEQYF. CDR3 in DNA: TGTGCCAGCAGTTCCGTTGGGGGCAACGAGCAGTACTTC.

The chain couples TRBV6-5 to TRBJ2-2, with a possible D match to TRBD1 (5 bases). The ends were cut back, 7 bases at V and 4 bases at J, with 16 bases in the middle. Germline assignment: CDR1 MNHEY and CDR2 SVGAGI. This CDR3 has 15 amino acids. CDR3 sequence (DNA): TGTGCCAGCACACCGTCTCAGGGTGGCACCGGGGAGCTGTTTTTT. Encoded protein: CASTPSQGGTGELFF.

Note on this clone: The sample contains more than one DNA sequence encoding this CDR3. The J gene is TRBJ2-6, the V gene TRBV19, with D unclear. V gave up 11 bases and J gave up 0 bases, with 8 bases separating them. The CDR3 loop spans 13 amino acids. The germline gives CDR1 LNHDA, CDR2 SQIVND (reference sequence). In DNA form, the CDR3 reads TGTGCCTCTTCGGGCTCTGGGGCCAACGTCCTGACTTTC. It encodes CASSGSGANVLTF.

CDR3 in DNA: TGTGCCTGGAGTGTACAGAGGGTCGGAAATTCACCCCTCCACTTT. As protein: CAWSVQRVGNSPLHF. The genes are TRBV30 and TRBJ1-6; D uncertain. The germline gives CDR1 GTSNPN, CDR2 SVGIG (reference sequence). The CDR3 totals 15 residues. Trimming left V 0 bases short and J 7 bases short, with 13 bases between.